This is a list of T cell receptor beta chains from one sample in a study of cytomegalovirus exposure and HLA in healthy donors. Assay used: immunoSEQ multiplex PCR; TCRdb lists only in-frame clones, some missing. The table records roughly 140,000 clones, around 79% of them present only once. Sequenced: PBMCs. The receptors here all came from a man aged 18 to 30 in good health and CMV-seronegative. Each CDR3 is given with its conserved first and last residue. D genes are given only for firm matches. Clone size is stated in some rows and not others, as once, few, many or a class when expanded.

clone_size,d_call,v_call,j_call,cdr3_nt,cdr3_aa
.,TRBD1,TRBV9,TRBJ2-5,TGTGCCAGCAGCTTCCGGGACAGGGGGCTCCAAGAGACCCAGTACTTC,CASSFRDRGLQETQYF
.,.,TRBV5-6,TRBJ2-7,TGTGCCAGCAGCTTGGCGGAGCGGGCGAACTACGAGCAGTACTTC,CASSLAERANYEQYF
.,.,TRBV19,TRBJ1-5,TGTGCCAGTAGTCCCACAGCCAACCCCAATCAGCCCCAGCATTTT,CASSPTANPNQPQHF
.,.,TRBV5-1,TRBJ2-2,TGCGCCAGCAGCCTCCAGGGAAACGCCGGGGAGCTGTTTTTT,CASSLQGNAGELFF
once,.,TRBV30,TRBJ2-5,TGTGCCTCTACCTTGCGGTTACAAGAGACCCAGTACTTC,CASTLRLQETQYF
.,.,TRBV19,TRBJ1-5,TGTGCCAGTAGTATTCTTACACAGGGTAACAAGCCCCAGCATTTT,CASSILTQGNKPQHF
.,.,TRBV6-5,TRBJ2-7,TGTGCCAGCAGTTACAGCGCTACCTTTGTGTACGAGCAGTACTTC,CASSYSATFVYEQYF
few,.,TRBV30,TRBJ1-5,TGTGCCTGGAGTTTTTCAGTCACCAATCAGCCCCAGCATTTT,CAWSFSVTNQPQHF
.,TRBD2,TRBV11-3,TRBJ2-5,TGTGCCAGCAGCTTGGCTAGCGGAGAAGAGACCCAGTACTTC,CASSLASGEETQYF
.,TRBD2,TRBV15,TRBJ2-5,TGTGCCACCAGCAGAGGGGGACTAGCGGGAGAAGAGACCCAGTACTTC,CATSRGGLAGEETQYF
.,.,TRBV11-2,TRBJ1-2,TGTGCCAGCAGCTTAGATCGGGGCTATGGCTACACCTTC,CASSLDRGYGYTF
.,TRBD1,TRBV7-6,TRBJ2-1,TGTGCCAGCAGCCCCGCAGGGGGTGGGTACAATGAGCAGTTCTTC,CASSPAGGGYNEQFF
.,TRBD1,TRBV25-1,TRBJ2-3,TGTGCCAGCATTAAGGACAGGGGCGCAGATACGCAGTATTTT,CASIKDRGADTQYF
.,TRBD1,TRBV5-6,TRBJ1-2,TGTGCCAGCAGCTTGGAACGGCGGGGGACAGGGGATGGCTACACCTTC,CASSLERRGTGDGYTF
.,.,TRBV5-6,TRBJ2-5,TGTGCCAGCAGCTTCTTTGGGGGGGTGTGGACAGGGAAGGAGGAGACCCAGTACTTC,CASSFFGGVWTGKEETQYF
.,.,TRBV4-3,TRBJ2-5,TGCGCCAGCTCTCGAGGGACTCCAACCCAAGAGACCCAGTACTTC,CASSRGTPTQETQYF
once,.,TRBV5-1,TRBJ2-1,TGCGCCAGCAGCGAGGGACTTTTCAATGAGCAGTTCTTC,CASSEGLFNEQFF
few,TRBD2,TRBV5-4,TRBJ2-1,TGTGCCAGCAGCCCCCTGGGGGGGGATGAGCAGTTCTTC,CASSPLGGDEQFF
.,TRBD2,TRBV28,TRBJ2-7,TGTGCCAGCAGCCCCTGGCGCGGGAGCTCCTACGAGCAGTACTTC,CASSPWRGSSYEQYF
.,TRBD1,TRBV19,TRBJ2-7,TGTGCCAGTAGAACCGGGACAGGGGGATACGAGCAGTACTTC,CASRTGTGGYEQYF
.,TRBD2,TRBV13,TRBJ2-4,TGTGCCAGCAGCCCTCTGGGGGAGGGCCGGGGCATTCAGTACTTC,CASSPLGEGRGIQYF
.,TRBD1,TRBV19,TRBJ1-5,TGTGCCAGTAGTAGAGACGGGACAGGAGGGGGGGAAAGGGGTCAGCCCCAGCATTTT,CASSRDGTGGGERGQPQHF
.,TRBD2,TRBV4-3,TRBJ2-7,TGCGCCAGCAGCCAAGAGGGACTAGCGGGACACGAGCAGTACTTC,CASSQEGLAGHEQYF
.,.,TRBV18,TRBJ1-2,TGTGCCAGCTCACCAGGGGTCGGCAGGGGATTCTATGGCTACACCTTC,CASSPGVGRGFYGYTF
few,TRBD1,TRBV28,TRBJ2-4,TGTGCCAGCAGCCCCCCCCGGGACAGAGCCAAAAACATTCAGTACTTC,CASSPPRDRAKNIQYF
.,.,TRBV19,TRBJ2-1,TGTGCCAGTAGTTCTAGCGTCGTCTCCTACAATGAGCAGTTCTTC,CASSSSVVSYNEQFF
few,.,TRBV19,TRBJ1-2,TGTGCCAGTAGTATAAGTCGGGGGGCCTATGGCTACACCTTC,CASSISRGAYGYTF
.,.,TRBV10-3,TRBJ2-6,TGTGCCACGAGCCGGGACACTGGGGCCAACGTCCTGACTTTC,CATSRDTGANVLTF
few,.,TRBV5-1,TRBJ2-7,TGCGCCAGCAGCTTAAGCAGGGATTACAGCGCGACATACGAGCAGTACTTC,CASSLSRDYSATYEQYF
.,.,TRBV7-9,TRBJ1-4,TGTGCCAGCAGCACCGACAGAGTTCCTGAAAAACTGTTTTTT,CASSTDRVPEKLFF
.,TRBD2,TRBV25-1,TRBJ2-5,TGTGCCAGCAGTGGAGGATCGTCTAGCGGAGGGGCAGAGACCCAGTACTTC,CASSGGSSSGGAETQYF
.,.,TRBV5-1,TRBJ1-2,TGCGCCAGCAGCTTGGGGCGGGATGGGGACTATGGCTACACCTTC,CASSLGRDGDYGYTF
few,TRBD1,TRBV19,TRBJ1-1,TGTGCCAGTAGTATAGACAGGGGGAGCACTGAAGCTTTCTTT,CASSIDRGSTEAFF
.,.,TRBV7-6,TRBJ2-1,TGTGCCAGCAGCTTAAATCAGGCCCTCAGCTCCTACAATGAGCAGTTCTTC,CASSLNQALSSYNEQFF
.,.,TRBV20-1,TRBJ2-7,TGCAGTGCTAGGCTATCCGAGCAGTACTTC,CSARLSEQYF
.,TRBD2,TRBV28,TRBJ2-7,TGTGCCAGCAGTTTATGGGTCCCGACTAGCGGGAGCCCCTACGAGCAGTACTTC,CASSLWVPTSGSPYEQYF
.,.,TRBV25-1,TRBJ1-4,TGTGCCAGCAGTGAAGTTGGTGCAGGGCGTGAGGAAAAACTGTTTTTT,CASSEVGAGREEKLFF
.,TRBD1,TRBV4-1,TRBJ1-3,TGCGCCAGCAGCCAAGGGATACAGGGGCCCAGCTCTGGAAACACCATATATTTT,CASSQGIQGPSSGNTIYF
.,.,TRBV7-2,TRBJ1-2,TGTGCCAGCAGCCAGGCACAGGGTTATGGCTACACCTTC,CASSQAQGYGYTF
.,.,TRBV7-9,TRBJ2-7,TGTTCCAGCAGCTCCCGGAGCGAGCAGTACTTC,CSSSSRSEQYF
few,TRBD1,TRBV4-1,TRBJ2-7,TGCGCCAGCAGCCAAGTGGCTGGGACAGGGGGGAGCGAGCAGTACTTC,CASSQVAGTGGSEQYF
.,.,TRBV5-6,TRBJ1-6,TGTGCCAGCAGCCTCAGGGGACCCCTCCACTTT,CASSLRGPLHF
.,.,TRBV6-1,TRBJ1-2,TGTGCCAGCAGAGTCCGGGACACCCCAGGTTATGGCTACACCTTC,CASRVRDTPGYGYTF
few,.,TRBV7-8,TRBJ2-5,TGTGCCAGCAGCTCAGGGTTTCGGGAGACCCAGTACTTC,CASSSGFRETQYF
.,TRBD1,TRBV5-4,TRBJ2-3,TGTGCCAGCAGCTTGGGACAGGGTGACTCAGATACGCAGTATTTT,CASSLGQGDSDTQYF
.,TRBD2,TRBV5-1,TRBJ2-7,TGCGCCAGCAAGGTGCTAGCGGGATGGTACGAGCAGTACTTC,CASKVLAGWYEQYF
.,.,TRBV5-6,TRBJ2-2,TGTGCCAGCAGCTTGGGACAGCCCTTGAATGTCCTGTTTTTT,CASSLGQPLNVLFF
.,.,TRBV11-2,TRBJ1-2,TGTGCCAGCAGCTTAGCTTCGGGCTATGGCTACACCTTC,CASSLASGYGYTF
.,.,TRBV28,TRBJ1-5,TGTGCCAGCAGCATAGGACAGATCAATCAGCCCCAGCATTTT,CASSIGQINQPQHF
.,TRBD1,TRBV7-9,TRBJ2-1,TGTGCCAGCAGCTTAACTGCGGGCGGGACAGGGGTATTGAATGAGCAGTTCTTC,CASSLTAGGTGVLNEQFF
.,.,TRBV13,TRBJ1-4,TGTGTCAGCAGCTTTGGGCCCAATGAAAAACTGTTTTTT,CVSSFGPNEKLFF
.,.,TRBV7-2,TRBJ1-6,TGTGCCAGCAGCTTCCCCCCAACTTATAATTCACCCCTCCACTTT,CASSFPPTYNSPLHF
.,TRBD2,TRBV4-1,TRBJ2-1,TGCGCCAGCAGCCAAGCTAGCGGGAGGGCCTACAATGAGCAGTTCTTC,CASSQASGRAYNEQFF
few,TRBD1,TRBV6-1,TRBJ2-7,TGTGCCAGCAGTGAAGCCGGGACAGATTTC,CASSEAGTDF
.,TRBD1,TRBV7-2,TRBJ1-4,TGTGCCAGCAGCGAACAGGGGCTTAATGAAAAACTGTTTTTT,CASSEQGLNEKLFF
.,.,TRBV7-2,TRBJ2-1,TGTGCCACCCAAACGGATAGGGGTTACAATGAGCAGTTCTTC,CATQTDRGYNEQFF
.,TRBD1,TRBV7-6,TRBJ2-5,TGTGCCAGCAGCCCCATCAGGGGGATCCAAGAGACCCAGTACTTC,CASSPIRGIQETQYF
.,.,TRBV11-2,TRBJ2-3,TGTGCCAGCAGCTTAGGGTGGCGGGGGCCCACAGATACGCAGTATTTT,CASSLGWRGPTDTQYF
.,.,TRBV27,TRBJ1-2,TGTGCCAGCAGTTTAGGGGCAGGGAATGGCTACACCTTC,CASSLGAGNGYTF